Sequencing of this TCR beta chain was carried out in a study of cytomegalovirus exposure and HLA in healthy donors. The CDR3 has 11 residues. V lost 5 bases, J lost 5 bases, and 9 bases lay in between. Germline lookup yields CDR1 DFQATT and CDR2 SNEGSKA (reference sequence). Amplification used 60 Vbeta primers and 13 Jbeta primers. Repertoires were generated with immunoSEQ multiplex PCR, while TCRdb's copy carries only in-frame clones and drops some. The sample lists 150,000 to 200,000 clones; 70% to 80% were seen once. Source material: PBMCs. J is TRBJ1-1 and V is TRBV20-1; D gene uncertain. The TCR originated in a man aged 18 to 35 in good health and CMV-seropositive. The CDR3 spells CSAGLWTEAFF. CDR3 nucleotides: TGCAGTGCTGGCCTCTGGACTGAAGCTTTCTTT.